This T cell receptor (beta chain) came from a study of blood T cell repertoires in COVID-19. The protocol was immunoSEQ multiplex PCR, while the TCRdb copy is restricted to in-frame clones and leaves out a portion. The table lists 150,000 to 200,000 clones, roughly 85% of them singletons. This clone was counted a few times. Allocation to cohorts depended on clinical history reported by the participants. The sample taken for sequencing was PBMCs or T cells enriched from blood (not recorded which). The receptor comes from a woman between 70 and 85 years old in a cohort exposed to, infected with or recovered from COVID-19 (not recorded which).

CDR3 nucleotides: TGTGCCAGCAGTACCCGGGAGGCGCGGGTCTACAATGAGCAGTTCTTC. Its protein is CASSTREARVYNEQFF. The chain combines TRBV6-6 with TRBJ2-1, with 7 nucleotides matching TRBD2. This CDR3 is 16 amino acids long. V shed 5 bases, J shed 3 bases, and the junction held 10 bases outside the gene matches. CDR1 MNHNY and CDR2 SVGAGI come from the germline V gene (reference sequence).